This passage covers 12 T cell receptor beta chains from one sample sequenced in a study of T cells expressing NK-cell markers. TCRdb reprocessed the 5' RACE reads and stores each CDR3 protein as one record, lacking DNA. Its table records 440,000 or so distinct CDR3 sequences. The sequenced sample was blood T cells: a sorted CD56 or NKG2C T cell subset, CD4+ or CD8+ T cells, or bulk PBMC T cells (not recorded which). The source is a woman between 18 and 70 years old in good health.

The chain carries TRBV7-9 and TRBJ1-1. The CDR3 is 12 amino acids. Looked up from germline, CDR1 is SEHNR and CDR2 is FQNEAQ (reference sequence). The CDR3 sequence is CASNFANTEAFF.

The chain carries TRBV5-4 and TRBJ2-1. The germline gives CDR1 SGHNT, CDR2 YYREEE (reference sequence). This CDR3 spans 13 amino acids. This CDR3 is CASSTGGYNEQFF.

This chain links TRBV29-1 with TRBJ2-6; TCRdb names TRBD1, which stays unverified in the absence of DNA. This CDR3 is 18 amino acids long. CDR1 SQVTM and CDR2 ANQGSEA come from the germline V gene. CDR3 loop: CSANTLRTGSSGANVLTF.

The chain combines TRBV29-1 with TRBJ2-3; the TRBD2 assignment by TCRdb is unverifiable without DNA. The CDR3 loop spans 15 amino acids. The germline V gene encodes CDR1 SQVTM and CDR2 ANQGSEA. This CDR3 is CSVEGPEGGTDTQYF.

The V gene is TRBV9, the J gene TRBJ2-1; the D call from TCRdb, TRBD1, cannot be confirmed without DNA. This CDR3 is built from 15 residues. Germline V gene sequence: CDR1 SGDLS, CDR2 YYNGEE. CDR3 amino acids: CASSVVPSLGHEQFF.

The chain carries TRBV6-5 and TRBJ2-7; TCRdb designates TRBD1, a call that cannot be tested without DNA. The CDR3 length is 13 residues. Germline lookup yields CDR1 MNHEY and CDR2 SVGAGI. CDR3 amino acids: CASIWTGAREQYF.

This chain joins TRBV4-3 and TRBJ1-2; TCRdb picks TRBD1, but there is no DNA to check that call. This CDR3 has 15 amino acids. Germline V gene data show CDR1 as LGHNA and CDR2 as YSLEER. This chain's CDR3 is CASSLGDRGPSGYTF.

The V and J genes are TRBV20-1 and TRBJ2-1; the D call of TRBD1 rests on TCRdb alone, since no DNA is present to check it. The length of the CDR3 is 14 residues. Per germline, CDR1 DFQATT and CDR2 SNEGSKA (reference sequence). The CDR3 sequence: CSVLPGLTYNEQFF.

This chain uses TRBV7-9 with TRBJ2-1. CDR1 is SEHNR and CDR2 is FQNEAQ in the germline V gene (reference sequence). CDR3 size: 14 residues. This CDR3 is CASSLAGVENEQFF.

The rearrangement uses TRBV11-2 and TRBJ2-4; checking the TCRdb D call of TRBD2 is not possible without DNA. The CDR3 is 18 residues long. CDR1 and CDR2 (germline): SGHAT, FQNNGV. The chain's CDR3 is CASSLLPLAGVAKNIQYF. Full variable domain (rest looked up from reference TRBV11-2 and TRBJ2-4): EAGVAQSPRYKIIEKRQSVAFWCNPISGHATLYWYQQILGQGPKLLIQFQNNGVVDDSQLPKDRFSAERLKGVDSTLKIQPAKLEDSAVYLCASSLLPLAGVAKNIQYFGAGTRLSVL.

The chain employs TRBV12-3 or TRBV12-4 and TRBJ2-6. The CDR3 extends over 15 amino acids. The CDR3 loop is CASSPVYSGANVLTF.

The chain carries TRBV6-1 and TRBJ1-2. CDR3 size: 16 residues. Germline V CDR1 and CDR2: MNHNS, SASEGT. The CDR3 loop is CASSEGIWAVNYGYTF.